The present T cell receptor beta chain was sequenced within a study of cytomegalovirus exposure and HLA in healthy donors. Broader study findings: Fewer than 200 TCR beta chains were listed as cytomegalovirus-associated. In vitro checks showed that a few CMV-associated chains really do target CMV antigens. Solely CMV serostatus was available to characterize immune exposure.

The primer mix had 60 Vbeta and 13 Jbeta primers. TCRdb keeps only in-frame clones here, not all; method: immunoSEQ multiplex PCR. The sample carries 150,000 to 200,000 clones, roughly four fifths recorded once. This clone was observed a few times. The antigen is not known. CDR1 and CDR2 (germline): MNHEY, SVGAGI. V lost 6 bases, J lost 10 bases, and 19 bases lay in between. The CDR3 sequence is 15 residues long. V gene TRBV6-5 combines with J gene TRBJ1-6; D gene unclear. The receptor was isolated from a female donor in good health and CMV-seronegative. Material: PBMCs. The CDR3 sequence: CASSRADPRGSPLHF. Here the CDR3 DNA reads TGTGCCAGCAGCCGAGCCGACCCACGGGGATCACCCCTCCACTTT.